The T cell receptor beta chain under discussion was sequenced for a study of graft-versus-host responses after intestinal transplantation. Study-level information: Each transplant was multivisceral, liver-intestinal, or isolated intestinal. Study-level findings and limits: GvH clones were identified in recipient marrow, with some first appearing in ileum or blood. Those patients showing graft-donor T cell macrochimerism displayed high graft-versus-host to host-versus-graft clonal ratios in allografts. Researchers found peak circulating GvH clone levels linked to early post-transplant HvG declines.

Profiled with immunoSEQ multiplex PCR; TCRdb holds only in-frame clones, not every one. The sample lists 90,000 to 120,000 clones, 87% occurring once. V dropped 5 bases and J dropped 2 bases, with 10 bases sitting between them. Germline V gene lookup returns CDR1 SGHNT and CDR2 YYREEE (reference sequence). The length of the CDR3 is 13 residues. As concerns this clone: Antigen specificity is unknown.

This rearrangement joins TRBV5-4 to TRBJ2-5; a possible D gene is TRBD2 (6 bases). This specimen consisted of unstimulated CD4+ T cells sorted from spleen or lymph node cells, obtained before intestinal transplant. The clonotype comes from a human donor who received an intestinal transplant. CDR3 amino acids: CASSPGTQETQYF. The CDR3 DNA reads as TGTGCCAGCAGTCCGGGGACTCAAGAGACCCAGTACTTC.